This T cell receptor (beta chain) emerged from a study of blood T cells in healthy people across ages. General study points: TCR beta diversity correlated strongly with naive T cell percentage. Among T cells, TCR beta diversity per million cells dropped roughly linearly as age rose.

For the second PCR, which ran for about 6 to 11 cycles, a sample-barcoded 5' primer and a J-beta primer mix were used. TCRdb called the 5' RACE reads again in MiXCR, with one record for every CDR3 protein. The sample consists of about a million distinct CDR3 sequences, roughly 50% of them appearing once. This clonotype was counted between two and nine times. Its matching antigen is unknown. V lost 3 bases, J lost 0 bases, and 14 bases stayed unmatched. CDR1 is SEHNR and CDR2 is FQNEAQ in the germline V gene (reference sequence). The CDR3 loop spans 19 amino acids. The chain carries TRBV7-9 and TRBJ2-1; 7 bases are shared with TRBD2. The source is a young man in good health. Sequencing was performed on blood. CDR3 residues: CASSLAGRGTTFSYNEQFF. As DNA, the CDR3 is TGTGCCAGCAGCTTGGCCGGGCGGGGGACCACTTTCTCCTACAATGAGCAGTTCTTC.